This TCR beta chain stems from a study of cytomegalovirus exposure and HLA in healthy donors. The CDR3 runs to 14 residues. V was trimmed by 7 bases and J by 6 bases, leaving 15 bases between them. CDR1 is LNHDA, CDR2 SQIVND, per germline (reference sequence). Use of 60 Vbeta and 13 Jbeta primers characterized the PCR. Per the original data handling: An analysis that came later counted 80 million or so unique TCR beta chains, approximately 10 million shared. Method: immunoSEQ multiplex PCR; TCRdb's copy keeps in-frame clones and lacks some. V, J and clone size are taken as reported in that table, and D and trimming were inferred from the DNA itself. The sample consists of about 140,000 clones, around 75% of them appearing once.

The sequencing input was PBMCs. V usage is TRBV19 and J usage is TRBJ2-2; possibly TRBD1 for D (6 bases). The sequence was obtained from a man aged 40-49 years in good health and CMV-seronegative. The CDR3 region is CASKGEQGAGELFF. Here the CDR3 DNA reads TGTGCCAGTAAGGGGGAACAGGGCGCCGGGGAGCTGTTTTTT.